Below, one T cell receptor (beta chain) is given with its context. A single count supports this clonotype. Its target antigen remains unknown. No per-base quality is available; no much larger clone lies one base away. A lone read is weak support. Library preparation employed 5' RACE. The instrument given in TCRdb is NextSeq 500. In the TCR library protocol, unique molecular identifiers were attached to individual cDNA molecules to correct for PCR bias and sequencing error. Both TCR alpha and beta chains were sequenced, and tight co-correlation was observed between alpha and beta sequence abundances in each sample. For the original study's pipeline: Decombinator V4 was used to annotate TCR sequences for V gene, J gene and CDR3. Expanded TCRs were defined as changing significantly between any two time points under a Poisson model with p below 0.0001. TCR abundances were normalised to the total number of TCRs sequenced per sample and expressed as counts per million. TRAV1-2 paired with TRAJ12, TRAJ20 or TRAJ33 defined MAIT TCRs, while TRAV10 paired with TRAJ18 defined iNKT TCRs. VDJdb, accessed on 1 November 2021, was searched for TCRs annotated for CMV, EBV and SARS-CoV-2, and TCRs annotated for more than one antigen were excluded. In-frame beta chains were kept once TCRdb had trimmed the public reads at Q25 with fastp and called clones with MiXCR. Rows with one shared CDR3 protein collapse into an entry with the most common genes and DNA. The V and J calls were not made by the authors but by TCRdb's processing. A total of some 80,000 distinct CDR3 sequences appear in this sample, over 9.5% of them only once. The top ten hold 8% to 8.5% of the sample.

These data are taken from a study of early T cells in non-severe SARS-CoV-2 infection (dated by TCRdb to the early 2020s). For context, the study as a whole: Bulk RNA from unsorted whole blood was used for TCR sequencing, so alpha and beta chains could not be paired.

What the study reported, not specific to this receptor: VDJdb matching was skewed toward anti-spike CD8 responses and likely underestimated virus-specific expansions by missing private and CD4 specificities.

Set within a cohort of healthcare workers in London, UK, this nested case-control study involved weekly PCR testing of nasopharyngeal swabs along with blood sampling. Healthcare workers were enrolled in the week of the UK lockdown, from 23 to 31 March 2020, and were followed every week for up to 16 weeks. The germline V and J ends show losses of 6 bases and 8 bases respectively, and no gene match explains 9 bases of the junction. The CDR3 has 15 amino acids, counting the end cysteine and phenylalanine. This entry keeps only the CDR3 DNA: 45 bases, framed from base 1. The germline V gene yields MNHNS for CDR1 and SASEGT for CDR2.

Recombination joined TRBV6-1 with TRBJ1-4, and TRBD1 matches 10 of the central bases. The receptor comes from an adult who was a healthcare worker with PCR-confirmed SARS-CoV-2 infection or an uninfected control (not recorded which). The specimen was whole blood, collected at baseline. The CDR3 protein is CASSLGQGGGEKLFF. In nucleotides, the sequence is TGTGCCAGCAGCCTCGGACAGGGGGGAGGAGAAAAACTGTTTTTT.